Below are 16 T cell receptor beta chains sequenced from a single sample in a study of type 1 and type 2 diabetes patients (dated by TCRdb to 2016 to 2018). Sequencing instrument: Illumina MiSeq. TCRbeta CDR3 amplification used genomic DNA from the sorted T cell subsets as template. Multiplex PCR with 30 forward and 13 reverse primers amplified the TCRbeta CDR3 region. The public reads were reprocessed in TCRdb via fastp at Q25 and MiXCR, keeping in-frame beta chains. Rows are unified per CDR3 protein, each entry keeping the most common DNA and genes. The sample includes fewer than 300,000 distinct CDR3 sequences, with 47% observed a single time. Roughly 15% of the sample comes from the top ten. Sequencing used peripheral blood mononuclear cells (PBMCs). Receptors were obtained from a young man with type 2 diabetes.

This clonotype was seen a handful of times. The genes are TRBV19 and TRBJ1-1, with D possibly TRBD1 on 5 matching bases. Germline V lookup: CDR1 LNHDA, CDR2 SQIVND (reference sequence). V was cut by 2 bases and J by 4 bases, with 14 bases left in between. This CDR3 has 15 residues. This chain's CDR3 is CASSISSRGSTEAFF. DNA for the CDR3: TGTGCCAGTAGTATAAGTTCACGGGGGAGCACTGAAGCTTTCTTT. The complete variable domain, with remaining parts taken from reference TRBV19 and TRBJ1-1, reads DGGITQSPKYLFRKEGQNVTLSCEQNLNHDAMYWYRQDPGQGLRLIYYSQIVNDFQKGDIAEGYSVSREKKESFPLTVTSAQKNPTAFYLCASSISSRGSTEAFFGQGTRLTVV.

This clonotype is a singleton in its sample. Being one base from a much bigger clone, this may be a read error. CDR3 sequence: CTSSLKLGSGANVLTF. CDR3 bases: TGTACCAGCAGCTTAAAGTTGGGTTCTGGGGCCAACGTCCTGACTTTC. The gene calls are TRBV7-2 and TRBJ2-6; D gene ambiguous. In germline, CDR1 is SGHTA, CDR2 FQGNSA. Trimming left V 2 bases short and J 1 base short, with 9 bases between. This CDR3 contains 16 residues.

CDR3 sequence reads: CASSQGLGGRDTQYF. The CDR3, as DNA: TGCGCCAGCAGCCAGGGTTTGGGGGGGCGAGATACGCAGTATTTT. The genes are TRBV4-3 and TRBJ2-3, with D possibly TRBD2 on 7 matching bases. Germline loops: CDR1 LGHNA, CDR2 YSLEER. Between the trimmed V and J ends, which lost 3 bases and 5 bases, there was a span of 15 bases. The CDR3 contains 15 residues.

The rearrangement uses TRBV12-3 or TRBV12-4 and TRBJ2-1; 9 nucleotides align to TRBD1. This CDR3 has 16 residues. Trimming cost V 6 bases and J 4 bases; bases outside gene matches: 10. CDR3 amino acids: CASSHTGGIGYNEQFF. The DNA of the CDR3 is TGTGCCAGCAGCCATACAGGGGGCATTGGGTACAATGAGCAGTTCTTC.

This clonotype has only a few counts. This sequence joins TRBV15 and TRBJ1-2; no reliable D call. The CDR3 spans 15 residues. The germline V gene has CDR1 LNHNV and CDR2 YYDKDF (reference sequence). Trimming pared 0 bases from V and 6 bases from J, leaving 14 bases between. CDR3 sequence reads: CATSRDGPTGDGYTF. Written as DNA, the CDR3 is TGTGCCACCAGCAGAGACGGACCGACCGGCGATGGCTACACCTTC.

The DNA for the CDR3 is TGCAGTGCTAGCCACGGTGTAGGGCCGGACTACGAGCAGTACTTC. Its protein product is CSASHGVGPDYEQYF. The chain combines TRBV20-1 with TRBJ2-7; D gene unclear. This CDR3 has 15 amino acids. The germline gives CDR1 DFQATT, CDR2 SNEGSKA (reference sequence). The germline V and J ends were trimmed by 3 bases and 3 bases, with 18 bases remaining between them.

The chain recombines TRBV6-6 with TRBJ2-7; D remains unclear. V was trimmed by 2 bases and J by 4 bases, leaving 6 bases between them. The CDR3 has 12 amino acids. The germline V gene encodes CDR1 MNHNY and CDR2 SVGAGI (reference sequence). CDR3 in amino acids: CASSYVGYEQYF. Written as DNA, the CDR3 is TGTGCCAGCAGTTACGTCGGATACGAGCAGTACTTC.

The CDR3 loop is CASRDGGGYTEAFF. The CDR3 DNA follows: TGCGCCAGCAGGGACGGAGGGGGCTACACTGAAGCTTTCTTT. The chain uses TRBV5-1 and TRBJ1-1; 7 bases line up with TRBD1. CDR3 length equals 14 residues. The junction had 7 bases not matched to a gene; V was cut back by 5 bases and J by 3 bases. CDR1 is SGHRS and CDR2 is YFSETQ in the germline V gene. Drawing the rest from reference TRBV5-1 and TRBJ1-1, the complete variable domain is KAGVTQTPRYLIKTRGQQVTLSCSPISGHRSVSWYQQTPGQGLQFLFEYFSETQRNKGNFPGRFSGRQFSNSRSEMNVSTLELGDSALYLCASRDGGGYTEAFFGQGTRLTVV.

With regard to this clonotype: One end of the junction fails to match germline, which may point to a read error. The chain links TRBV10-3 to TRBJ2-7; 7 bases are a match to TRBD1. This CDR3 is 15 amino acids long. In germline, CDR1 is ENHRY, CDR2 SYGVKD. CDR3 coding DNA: TGTGCCACCAGTGACCCCCGACAGGGTTCCCGGGAGCAGTACTTC. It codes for CATSDPRQGSREQYF.

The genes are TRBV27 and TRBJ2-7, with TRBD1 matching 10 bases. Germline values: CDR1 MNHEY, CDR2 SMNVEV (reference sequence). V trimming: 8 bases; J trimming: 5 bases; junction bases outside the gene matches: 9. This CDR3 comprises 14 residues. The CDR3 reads CASGDRGAWDEQYF. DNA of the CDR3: TGTGCCAGCGGGGACAGGGGCGCTTGGGACGAGCAGTACTTC.

CDR3 DNA: TGTGCCAGCTCACCACCGTCGGTGGAGACCCAGTACTTC. It is translated as CASSPPSVETQYF. The rearrangement joins TRBV18 to TRBJ2-5; D gene ambiguous. The CDR3 length is 13 residues. V lost 0 bases and J lost 5, with 7 bases in between. Germline assignment: CDR1 KGHSH and CDR2 LQKENI.

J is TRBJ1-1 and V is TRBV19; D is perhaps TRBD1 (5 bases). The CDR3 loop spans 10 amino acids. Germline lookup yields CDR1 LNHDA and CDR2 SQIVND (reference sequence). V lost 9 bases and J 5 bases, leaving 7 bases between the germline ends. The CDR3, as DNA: TGTGCCAGCAGGGCTACTGAAGCTTTCTTT. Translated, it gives CASRATEAFF.

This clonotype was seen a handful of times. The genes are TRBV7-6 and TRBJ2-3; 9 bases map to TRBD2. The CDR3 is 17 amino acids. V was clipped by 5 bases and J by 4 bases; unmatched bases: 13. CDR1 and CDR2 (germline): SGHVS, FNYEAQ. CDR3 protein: CASSPTVAGEVADTQYF. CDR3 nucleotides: TGTGCCAGCAGCCCGACCGTAGCGGGAGAGGTCGCAGATACGCAGTATTTT.

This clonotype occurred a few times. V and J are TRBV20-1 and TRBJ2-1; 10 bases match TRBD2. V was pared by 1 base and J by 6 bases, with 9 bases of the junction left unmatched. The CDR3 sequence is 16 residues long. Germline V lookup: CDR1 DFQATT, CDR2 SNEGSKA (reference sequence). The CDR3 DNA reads TGCAGTGCTAGAGGCAGCGGGAGGGCCGATCGCAATGAGCAGTTCTTC. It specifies CSARGSGRADRNEQFF.

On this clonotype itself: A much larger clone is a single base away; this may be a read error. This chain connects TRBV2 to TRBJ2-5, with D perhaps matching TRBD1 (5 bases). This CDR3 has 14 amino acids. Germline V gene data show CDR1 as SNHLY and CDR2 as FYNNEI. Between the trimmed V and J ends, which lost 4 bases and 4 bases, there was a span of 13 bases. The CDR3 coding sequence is TGTGCCAGCAGTGGTCGGATTCAGGGAGAGACCCAGTACTTC. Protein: CASSGRIQGETQYF.

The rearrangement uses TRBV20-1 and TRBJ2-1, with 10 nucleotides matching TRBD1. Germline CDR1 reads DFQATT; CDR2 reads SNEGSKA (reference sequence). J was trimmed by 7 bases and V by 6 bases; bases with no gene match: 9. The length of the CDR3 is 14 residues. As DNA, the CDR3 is TGCAGTGCCAATCCAAGACAGGGGGCGAATGAGCAGTTCTTC. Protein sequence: CSANPRQGANEQFF.